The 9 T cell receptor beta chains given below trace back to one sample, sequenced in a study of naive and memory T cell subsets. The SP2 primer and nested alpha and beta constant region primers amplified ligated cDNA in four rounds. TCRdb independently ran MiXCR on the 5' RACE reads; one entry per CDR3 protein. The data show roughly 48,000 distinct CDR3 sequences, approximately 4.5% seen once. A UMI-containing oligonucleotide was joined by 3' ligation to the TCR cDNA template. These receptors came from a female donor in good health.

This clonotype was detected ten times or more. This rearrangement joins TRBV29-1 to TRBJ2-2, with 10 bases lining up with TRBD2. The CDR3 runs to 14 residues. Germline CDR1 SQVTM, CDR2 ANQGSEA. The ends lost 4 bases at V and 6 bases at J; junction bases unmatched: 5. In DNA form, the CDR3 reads TGCAGCGTTGGGGGGACTAGCGTCTCCGGGGAGCTGTTTTTT. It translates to CSVGGTSVSGELFF.

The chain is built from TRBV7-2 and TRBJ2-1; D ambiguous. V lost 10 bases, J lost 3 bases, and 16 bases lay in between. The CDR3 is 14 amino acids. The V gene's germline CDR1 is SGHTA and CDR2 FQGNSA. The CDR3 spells CATDLGRYYNEQFF. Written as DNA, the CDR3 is TGTGCCACCGACCTTGGACGATACTACAATGAGCAGTTCTTC.

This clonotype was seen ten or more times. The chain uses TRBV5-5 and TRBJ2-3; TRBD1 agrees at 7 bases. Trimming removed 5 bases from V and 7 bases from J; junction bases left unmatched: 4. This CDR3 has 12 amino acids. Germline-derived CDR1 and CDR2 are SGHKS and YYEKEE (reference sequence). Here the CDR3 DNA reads TGTGCCAGCAGAGGGACAGCGAATACGCAGTATTTT. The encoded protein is CASRGTANTQYF.

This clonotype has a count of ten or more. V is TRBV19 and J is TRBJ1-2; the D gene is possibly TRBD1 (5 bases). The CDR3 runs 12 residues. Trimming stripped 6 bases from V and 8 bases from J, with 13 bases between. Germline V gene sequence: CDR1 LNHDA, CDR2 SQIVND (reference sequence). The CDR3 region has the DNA TGTGCCAGTAGATCCGGGACTAGGGGCTACACCTTC. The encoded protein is CASRSGTRGYTF.

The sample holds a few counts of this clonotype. CDR3 coding DNA: TGTGCCAGCAGCGTAGGTGGACAGTCAACTGAAGCTTTCTTT. Its translation: CASSVGGQSTEAFF. J is TRBJ1-1 and V is TRBV9, with D maybe TRBD1 (6 bases). Germline CDR1 is SGDLS and CDR2 is YYNGEE. The CDR3 sequence is 14 residues long. V was cut by 0 bases and J by 5 bases, with 11 bases left in between.

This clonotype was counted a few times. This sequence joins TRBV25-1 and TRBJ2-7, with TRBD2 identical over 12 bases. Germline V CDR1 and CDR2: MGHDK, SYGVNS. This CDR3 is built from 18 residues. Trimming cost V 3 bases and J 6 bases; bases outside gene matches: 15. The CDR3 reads CASSDPGLAGYKLGEQYF. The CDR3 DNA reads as TGTGCCAGCAGTGATCCGGGACTAGCGGGTTATAAGCTGGGCGAGCAGTACTTC.

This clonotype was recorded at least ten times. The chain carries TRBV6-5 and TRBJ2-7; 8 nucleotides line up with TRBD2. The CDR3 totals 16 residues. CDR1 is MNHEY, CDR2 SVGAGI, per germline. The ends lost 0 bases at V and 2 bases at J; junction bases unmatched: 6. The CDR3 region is CASSYSTSGRTYEQYF. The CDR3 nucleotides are TGTGCCAGCAGTTACTCGACGAGCGGGAGAACCTACGAGCAGTACTTC.

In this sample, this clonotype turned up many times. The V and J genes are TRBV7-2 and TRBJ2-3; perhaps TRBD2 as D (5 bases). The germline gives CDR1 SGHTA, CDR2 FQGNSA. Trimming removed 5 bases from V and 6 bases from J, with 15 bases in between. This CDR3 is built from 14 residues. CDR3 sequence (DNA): TGTGCCAGCAGCCAAGTAGGAGGAAGGGATACGCAGTATTTT. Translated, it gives CASSQVGGRDTQYF.

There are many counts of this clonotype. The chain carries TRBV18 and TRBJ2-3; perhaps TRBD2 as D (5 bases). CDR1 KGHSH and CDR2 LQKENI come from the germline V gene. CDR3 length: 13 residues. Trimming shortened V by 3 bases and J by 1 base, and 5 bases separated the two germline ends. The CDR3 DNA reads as TGTGCCAGCTCACCGGGAGGCACAGATACGCAGTATTTT. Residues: CASSPGGTDTQYF. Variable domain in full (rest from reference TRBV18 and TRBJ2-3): NAGVMQNPRHLVRRRGQEARLRCSPMKGHSHVYWYRQLPEEGLKFMVYLQKENIIDESGMPKERFSAEFPKEGPSILRIQQVVRGDSAAYFCASSPGGTDTQYFGPGTRLTVL.